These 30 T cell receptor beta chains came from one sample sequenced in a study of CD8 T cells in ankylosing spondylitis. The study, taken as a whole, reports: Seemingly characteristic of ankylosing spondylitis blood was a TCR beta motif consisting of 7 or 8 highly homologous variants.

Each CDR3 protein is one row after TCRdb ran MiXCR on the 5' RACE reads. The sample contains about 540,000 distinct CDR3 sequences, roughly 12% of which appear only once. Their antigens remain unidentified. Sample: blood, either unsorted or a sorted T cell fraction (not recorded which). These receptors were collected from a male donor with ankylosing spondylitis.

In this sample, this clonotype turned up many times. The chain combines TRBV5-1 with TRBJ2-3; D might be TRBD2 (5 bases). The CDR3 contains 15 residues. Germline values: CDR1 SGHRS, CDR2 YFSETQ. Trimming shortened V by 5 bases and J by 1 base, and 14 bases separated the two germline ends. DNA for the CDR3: TGCGCCAGCAGTGAGAGGCCCGGGGGCACAGATACGCAGTATTTT. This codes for CASSERPGGTDTQYF.

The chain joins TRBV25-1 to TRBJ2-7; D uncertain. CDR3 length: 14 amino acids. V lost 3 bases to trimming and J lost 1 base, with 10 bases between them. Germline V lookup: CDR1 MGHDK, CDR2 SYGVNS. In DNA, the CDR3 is TGTGCCAGCAGTGAGCTTACACAATCCTACGAGCAGTACTTC. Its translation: CASSELTQSYEQYF.

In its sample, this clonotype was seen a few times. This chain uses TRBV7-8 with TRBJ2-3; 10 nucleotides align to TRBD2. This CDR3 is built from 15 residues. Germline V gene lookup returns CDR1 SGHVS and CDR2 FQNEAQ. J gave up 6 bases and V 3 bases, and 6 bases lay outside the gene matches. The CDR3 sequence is CASSFWTSGVDTQYF. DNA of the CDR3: TGTGCCAGCAGCTTTTGGACTAGCGGAGTTGATACGCAGTATTTT.

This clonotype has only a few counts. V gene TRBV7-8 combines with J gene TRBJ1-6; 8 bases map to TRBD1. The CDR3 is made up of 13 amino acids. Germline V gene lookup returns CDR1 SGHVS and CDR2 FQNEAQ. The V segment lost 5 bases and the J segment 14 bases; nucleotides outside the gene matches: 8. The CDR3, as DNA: TGTGCCAGCAGCCTCAGACAGGGGAAATCCCTCCACTTT. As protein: CASSLRQGKSLHF. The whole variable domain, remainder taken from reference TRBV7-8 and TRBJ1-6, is GAGVSQSPRYKVAKRGQDVALRCDPISGHVSLFWYQQALGQGPEFLTYFQNEAQLDKSGLPSDRFFAERPEGSVSTLKIQRTQQEDSAVYLCASSLRQGKSLHFGNGTRLTVT.

CDR3 sequence: CASSLAGTGTSYENEQFF. The CDR3 DNA reads as TGTGCCAGCAGCTTAGCCGGGACCGGGACTAGCTATGAAAATGAGCAGTTCTTC. The V gene is TRBV7-2, the J gene TRBJ2-1; 9 bases match TRBD2. CDR1 is SGHTA and CDR2 is FQGNSA in the germline V gene. Germline trimming cut 0 bases from V and 7 bases from J; bases unmatched to any gene: 13. The CDR3 runs 18 residues.

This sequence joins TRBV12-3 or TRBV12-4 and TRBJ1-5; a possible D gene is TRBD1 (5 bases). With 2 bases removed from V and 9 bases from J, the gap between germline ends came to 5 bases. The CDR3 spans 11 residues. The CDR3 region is CASSLRGPQHF. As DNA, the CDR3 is TGTGCCAGCAGTTTAAGGGGGCCCCAGCATTTT.

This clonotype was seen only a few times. Here the CDR3 DNA reads TGTGCCAGCAGCTTCGGACAGGATGGAGAGACCCAGTACTTC. As protein: CASSFGQDGETQYF. V is TRBV7-9 and J is TRBJ2-5; 7 bases fit TRBD1. The J segment lost 4 bases and the V segment lost 3 bases, leaving 5 bases of the junction unmatched. The CDR3 is 14 residues long. From germline, CDR1 is SEHNR and CDR2 FQNEAQ (reference sequence).

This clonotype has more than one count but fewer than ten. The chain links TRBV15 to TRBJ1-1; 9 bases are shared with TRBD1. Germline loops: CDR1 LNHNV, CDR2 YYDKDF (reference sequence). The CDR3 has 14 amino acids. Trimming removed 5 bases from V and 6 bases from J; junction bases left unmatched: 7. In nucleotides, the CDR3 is TGTGCCACCAGCCTGGACAGGGGAAGCGCTGAAGCTTTCTTT. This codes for CATSLDRGSAEAFF.

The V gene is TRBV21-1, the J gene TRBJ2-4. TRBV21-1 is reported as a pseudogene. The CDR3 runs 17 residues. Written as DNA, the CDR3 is TGTGCCAGCAACACAGGGGTGTTATTGTTAGCCAAAAACATTCAGTACTTC. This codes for CASNTGVLLLAKNIQYF.

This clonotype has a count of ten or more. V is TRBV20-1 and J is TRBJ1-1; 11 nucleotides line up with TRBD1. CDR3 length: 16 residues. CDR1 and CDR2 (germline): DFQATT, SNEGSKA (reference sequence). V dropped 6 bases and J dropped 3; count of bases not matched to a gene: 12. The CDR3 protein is CSAMDRGRVVDTEAFF. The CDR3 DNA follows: TGCAGTGCCATGGACAGGGGGCGAGTAGTAGACACTGAAGCTTTCTTT.

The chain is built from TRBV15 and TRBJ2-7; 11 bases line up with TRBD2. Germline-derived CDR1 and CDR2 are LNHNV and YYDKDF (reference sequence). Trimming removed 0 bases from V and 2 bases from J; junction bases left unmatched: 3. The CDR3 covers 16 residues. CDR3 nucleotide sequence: TGTGCCACCAGCAGAGATAGGGGACTAGCGGCCTACGAGCAGTACTTC. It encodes CATSRDRGLAAYEQYF.

CDR3 residues: CASTGGVLGNEQFF. The CDR3 region has the DNA TGTGCCAGCACTGGGGGGGTACTTGGCAATGAGCAGTTCTTC. The genes are TRBV9 and TRBJ2-1; 7 bases match TRBD2. Trimming cost V 6 bases and J 6 bases; bases outside gene matches: 9. The germline V gene encodes CDR1 SGDLS and CDR2 YYNGEE. The CDR3 covers 14 residues.

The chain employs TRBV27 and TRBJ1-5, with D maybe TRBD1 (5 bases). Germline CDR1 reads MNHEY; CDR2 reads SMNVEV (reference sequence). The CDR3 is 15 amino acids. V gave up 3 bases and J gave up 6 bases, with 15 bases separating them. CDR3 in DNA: TGTGCCAGCAGTTTGGGTCGAGGGGAGAGTCAGCCCCAGCATTTT. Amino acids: CASSLGRGESQPQHF.

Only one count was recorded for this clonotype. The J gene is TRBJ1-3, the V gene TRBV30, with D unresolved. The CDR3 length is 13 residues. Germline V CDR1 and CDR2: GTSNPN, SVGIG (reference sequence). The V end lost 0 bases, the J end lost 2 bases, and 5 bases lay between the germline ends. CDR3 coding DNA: TGTGCCTGGAGTGTAAGAGCTGGAAACACCATATATTTT. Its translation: CAWSVRAGNTIYF.

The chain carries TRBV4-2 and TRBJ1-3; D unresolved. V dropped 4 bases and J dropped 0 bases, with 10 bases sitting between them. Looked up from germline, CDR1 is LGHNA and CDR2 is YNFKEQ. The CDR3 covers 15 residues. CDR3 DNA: TGTGCCAGCAGCCGAGAACAGAGCTCTGGAAACACCATATATTTT. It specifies CASSREQSSGNTIYF.

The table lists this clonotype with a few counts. The CDR3 loop reads CASSQDRGGNTIYF. The CDR3 DNA reads TGCGCCAGCAGCCAAGACAGGGGTGGAAACACCATATATTTT. This chain links TRBV4-1 with TRBJ1-3; tentatively, D is TRBD1 (6 bases). V lost 0 bases and J 3 bases, leaving 6 bases between the germline ends. Germline V lookup: CDR1 MGHRA, CDR2 YSYEKL. CDR3 size: 14 residues.

The CDR3 bases are TGTGCCAGCAGTCGAAATGAGGGGCCCCTTAACTATGGCTACACCTTC. Translated: CASSRNEGPLNYGYTF. The chain employs TRBV6-1 and TRBJ1-2; a possible D gene is TRBD1 (5 bases). Germline CDR1 reads MNHNS; CDR2 reads SASEGT. This CDR3 region has 16 residues. V was shortened by 5 bases and J by 1 base, with 17 bases between the two germline ends.

CDR3 DNA sequence: TGCAGCGTGGTAATAGCGGCCTCCTACAATGAGCAGTTCTTC. Protein sequence: CSVVIAASYNEQFF. The chain links TRBV29-1 to TRBJ2-1; D might be TRBD2 (6 bases). Germline V gives CDR1 SQVTM, CDR2 ANQGSEA. V was shortened by 6 bases and J by 0 bases, with 12 bases between the two germline ends. The CDR3 extends over 14 amino acids.

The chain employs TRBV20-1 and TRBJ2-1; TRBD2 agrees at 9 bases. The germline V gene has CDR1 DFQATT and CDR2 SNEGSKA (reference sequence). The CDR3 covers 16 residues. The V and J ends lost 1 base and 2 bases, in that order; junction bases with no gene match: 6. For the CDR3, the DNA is TGCAGTGCTAGAGTCAGCGGGAGGCGTGCCTACAATGAGCAGTTCTTC. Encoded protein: CSARVSGRRAYNEQFF.

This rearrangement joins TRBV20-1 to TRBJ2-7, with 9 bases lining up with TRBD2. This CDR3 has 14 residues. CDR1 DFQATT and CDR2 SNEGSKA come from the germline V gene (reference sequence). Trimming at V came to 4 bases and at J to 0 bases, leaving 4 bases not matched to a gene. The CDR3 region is CSAKLAGFSYEQYF. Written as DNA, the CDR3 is TGCAGTGCTAAACTAGCGGGCTTCTCCTACGAGCAGTACTTC.

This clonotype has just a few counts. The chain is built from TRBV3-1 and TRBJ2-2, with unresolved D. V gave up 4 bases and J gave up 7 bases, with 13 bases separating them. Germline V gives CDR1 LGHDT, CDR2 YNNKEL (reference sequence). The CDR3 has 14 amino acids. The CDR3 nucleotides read TGTGCCAGCAGCCGCTTCGGGTGGGGCGGGGAGCTGTTTTTT. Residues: CASSRFGWGGELFF.

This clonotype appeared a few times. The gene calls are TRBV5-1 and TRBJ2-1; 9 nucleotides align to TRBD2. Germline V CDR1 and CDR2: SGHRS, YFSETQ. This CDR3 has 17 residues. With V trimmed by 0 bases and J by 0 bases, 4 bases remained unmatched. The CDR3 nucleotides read TGCGCCAGCAGCTTGGTGACTAGCGGATACTCCTACAATGAGCAGTTCTTC. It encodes CASSLVTSGYSYNEQFF. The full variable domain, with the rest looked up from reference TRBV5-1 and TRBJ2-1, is KAGVTQTPRYLIKTRGQQVTLSCSPISGHRSVSWYQQTPGQGLQFLFEYFSETQRNKGNFPGRFSGRQFSNSRSEMNVSTLELGDSALYLCASSLVTSGYSYNEQFFGPGTRLTVL.

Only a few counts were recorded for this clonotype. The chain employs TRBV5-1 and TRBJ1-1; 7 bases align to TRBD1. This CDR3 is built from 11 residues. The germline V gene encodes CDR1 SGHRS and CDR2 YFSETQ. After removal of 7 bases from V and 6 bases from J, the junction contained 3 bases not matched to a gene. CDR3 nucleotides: TGCGCCAGCGGAACAGGGGCTGAAGCTTTCTTT. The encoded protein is CASGTGAEAFF.

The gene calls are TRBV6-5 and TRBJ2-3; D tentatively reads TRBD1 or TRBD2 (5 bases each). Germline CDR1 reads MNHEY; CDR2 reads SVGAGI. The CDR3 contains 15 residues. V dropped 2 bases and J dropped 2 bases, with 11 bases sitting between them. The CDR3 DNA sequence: TGTGCCAGCAGTTACGGGGGAGCTGCCACAGATACGCAGTATTTT. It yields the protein CASSYGGAATDTQYF.

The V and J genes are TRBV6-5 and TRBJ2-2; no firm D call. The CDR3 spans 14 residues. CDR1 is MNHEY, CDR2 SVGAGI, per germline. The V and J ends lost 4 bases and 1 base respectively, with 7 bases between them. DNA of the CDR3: TGTGCCAGCAGTTTTACAGTGAACACCGGGGAGCTGTTTTTT. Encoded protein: CASSFTVNTGELFF.

The CDR3: CASSKVVAGGKETQYF. Written as DNA, the CDR3 is TGTGCCAGCAGTAAAGTCGTAGCGGGAGGGAAGGAGACCCAGTACTTC. The rearrangement joins TRBV11-2 to TRBJ2-5; 11 bases map to TRBD2. The CDR3 extends over 16 amino acids. The ends lost 6 bases at V and 5 bases at J; junction bases unmatched: 11. CDR1 and CDR2 (germline): SGHAT, FQNNGV.

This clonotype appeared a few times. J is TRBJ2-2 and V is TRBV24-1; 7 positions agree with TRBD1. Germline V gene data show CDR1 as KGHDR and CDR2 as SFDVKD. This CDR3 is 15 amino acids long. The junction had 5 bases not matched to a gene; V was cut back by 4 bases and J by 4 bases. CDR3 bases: TGTGCCACCAGTGACTCGCGACAGGGCACCGGGGAGCTGTTTTTT. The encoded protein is CATSDSRQGTGELFF.

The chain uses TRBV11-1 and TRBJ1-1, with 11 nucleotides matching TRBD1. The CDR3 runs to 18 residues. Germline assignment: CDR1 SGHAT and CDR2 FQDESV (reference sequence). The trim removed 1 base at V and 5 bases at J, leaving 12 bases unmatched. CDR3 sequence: CASSLVHRVGQGATEAFF. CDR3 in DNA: TGTGCCAGCAGCTTAGTGCACCGGGTAGGACAGGGGGCAACTGAAGCTTTCTTT.

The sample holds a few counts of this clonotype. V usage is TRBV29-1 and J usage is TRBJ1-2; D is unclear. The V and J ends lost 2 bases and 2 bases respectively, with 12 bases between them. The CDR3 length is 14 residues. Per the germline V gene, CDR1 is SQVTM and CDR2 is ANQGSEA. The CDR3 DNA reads TGCAGCGTTGAATTTGGGCAGGTCAACTATGGCTACACCTTC. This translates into CSVEFGQVNYGYTF.

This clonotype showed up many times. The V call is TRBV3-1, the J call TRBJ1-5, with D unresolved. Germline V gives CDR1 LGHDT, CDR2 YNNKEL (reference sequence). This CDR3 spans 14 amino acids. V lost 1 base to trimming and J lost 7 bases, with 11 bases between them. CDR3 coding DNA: TGTGCCAGCAGCCAAGGCCAGGAGGGCCAGCCCCAGCATTTT. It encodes CASSQGQEGQPQHF.